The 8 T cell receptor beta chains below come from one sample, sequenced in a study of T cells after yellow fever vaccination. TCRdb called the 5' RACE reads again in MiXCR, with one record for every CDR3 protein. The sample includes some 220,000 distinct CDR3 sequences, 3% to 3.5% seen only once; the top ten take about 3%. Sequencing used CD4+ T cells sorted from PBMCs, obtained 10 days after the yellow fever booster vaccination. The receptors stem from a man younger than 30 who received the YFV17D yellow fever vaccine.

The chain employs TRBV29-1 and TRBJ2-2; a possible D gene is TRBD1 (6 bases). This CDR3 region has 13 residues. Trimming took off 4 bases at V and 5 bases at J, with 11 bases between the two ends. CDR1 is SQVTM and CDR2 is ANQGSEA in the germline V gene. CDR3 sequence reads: CSVGQVETGELFF. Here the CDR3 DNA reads TGCAGCGTTGGACAGGTAGAGACCGGGGAGCTGTTTTTT.

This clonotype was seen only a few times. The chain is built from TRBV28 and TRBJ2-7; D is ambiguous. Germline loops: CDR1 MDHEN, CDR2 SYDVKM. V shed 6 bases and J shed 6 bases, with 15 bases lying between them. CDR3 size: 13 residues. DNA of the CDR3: TGTGCCAGCAGCCTCGGGCTAGGTCTCGAGCAGTACGTC. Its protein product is CASSLGLGLEQYV.

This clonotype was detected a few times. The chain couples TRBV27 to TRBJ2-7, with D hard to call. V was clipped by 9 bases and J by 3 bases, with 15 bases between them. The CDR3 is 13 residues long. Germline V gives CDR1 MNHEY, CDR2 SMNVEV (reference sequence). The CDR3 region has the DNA TGTGCCAGGGATCACTGGGCCAACTACGAGCAGTACTTC. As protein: CARDHWANYEQYF.

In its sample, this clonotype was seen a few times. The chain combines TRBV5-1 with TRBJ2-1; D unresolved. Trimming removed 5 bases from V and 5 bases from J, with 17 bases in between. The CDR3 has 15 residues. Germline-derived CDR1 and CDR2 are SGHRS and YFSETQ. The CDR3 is CASRIGGQTHNEQFF. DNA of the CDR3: TGCGCCAGCAGGATTGGCGGTCAGACACACAATGAGCAGTTCTTC.

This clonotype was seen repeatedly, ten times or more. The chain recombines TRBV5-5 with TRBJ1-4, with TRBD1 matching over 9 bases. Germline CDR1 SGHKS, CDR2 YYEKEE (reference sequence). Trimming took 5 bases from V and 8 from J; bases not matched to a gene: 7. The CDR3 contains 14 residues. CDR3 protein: CASSPRTGEEKLFF. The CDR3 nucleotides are TGTGCCAGCAGTCCCAGGACAGGGGAAGAAAAACTGTTTTTT. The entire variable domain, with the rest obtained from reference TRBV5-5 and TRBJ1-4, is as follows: DAGVTQSPTHLIKTRGQQVTLRCSPISGHKSVSWYQQVLGQGPQFIFQYYEKEERGRGNFPDRFSARQFPNYSSELNVNALLLGDSALYLCASSPRTGEEKLFFGSGTQLSVL.

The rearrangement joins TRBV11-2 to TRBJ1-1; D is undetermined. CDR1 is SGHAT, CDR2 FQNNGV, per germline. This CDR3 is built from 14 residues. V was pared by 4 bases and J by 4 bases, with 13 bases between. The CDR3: CASSSRRVITEAFF. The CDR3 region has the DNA TGTGCCAGCAGCTCCCGGCGGGTGATCACTGAAGCTTTCTTT.

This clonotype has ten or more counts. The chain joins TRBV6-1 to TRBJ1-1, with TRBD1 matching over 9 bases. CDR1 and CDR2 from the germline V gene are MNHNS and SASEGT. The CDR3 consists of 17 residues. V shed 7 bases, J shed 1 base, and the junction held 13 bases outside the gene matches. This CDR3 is CASKTGGMLQRNTEAFF. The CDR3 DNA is TGTGCCAGCAAAACAGGGGGCATGCTGCAAAGGAACACTGAAGCTTTCTTT.

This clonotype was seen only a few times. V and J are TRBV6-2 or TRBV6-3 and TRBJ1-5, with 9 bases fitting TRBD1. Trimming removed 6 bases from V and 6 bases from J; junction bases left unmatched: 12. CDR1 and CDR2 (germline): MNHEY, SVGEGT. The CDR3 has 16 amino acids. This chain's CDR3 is CASSQYGTGFRQPQHF. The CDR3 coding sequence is TGTGCCAGCAGCCAATACGGGACAGGGTTTCGTCAGCCCCAGCATTTT.